A selection of T cell receptor beta chains follows, all from one sample in a study of Ad26.COV2.S vaccination and SARS-CoV-2 variants. The method was immunoSEQ multiplex PCR; TCRdb's version includes in-frame clones alone and lacks a portion of them. Here the sample spans around 450,000 clones, roughly nine tenths being singletons. The specimen was peripheral blood, collected in a trial of Ad26.COV2.S vaccine versus placebo. The receptor source for this set is a person aged 18-60 years who received the Ad26.COV2.S COVID-19 vaccine or a placebo. CDR3s include the opening cysteine and the closing phenylalanine or tryptophan. D genes are given only for firm matches. Clone sizes are given selectively: once, few, many, or a class where the clone is expanded.

J: TRBJ1-3; size: .; V: TRBV10-3; D: TRBD1; CDR3: CAISQPGQGANGNTIYF; DNA: TGTGCCATCAGTCAACCGGGACAGGGGGCTAATGGAAACACCATATATTTT
J: TRBJ2-4; size: .; V: TRBV6-5; D: TRBD1; CDR3: CASSYSGDRDNIQYF; DNA: TGTGCCAGCAGTTACTCCGGAGACAGGGACAACATTCAGTACTTC
J: TRBJ2-1; size: once; V: TRBV9; D: .; CDR3: CASSAIASGAGGDEQFF; DNA: TGTGCCAGCAGCGCCATCGCATCAGGGGCTGGCGGAGATGAGCAGTTCTTC
J: TRBJ2-2; size: .; V: TRBV24-1; D: .; CDR3: CATSVPGLGGELFF; DNA: TGTGCCACCAGTGTACCAGGGTTGGGCGGGGAGCTGTTTTTT
J: TRBJ1-2; size: .; V: TRBV11-2; D: .; CDR3: CASSPDGGHGYTF; DNA: TGTGCCAGCAGCCCGGACGGGGGACATGGCTACACCTTC
J: TRBJ1-1; size: once; V: TRBV29-1; D: .; CDR3: CSARYEDTEAFF; DNA: TGCAGCGCTCGCTATGAGGACACTGAAGCTTTCTTT
J: TRBJ1-5; size: .; V: TRBV4-3; D: .; CDR3: CASSQDVDWGQPQHF; DNA: TGCGCCAGCAGCCAAGACGTCGACTGGGGTCAGCCCCAGCATTTT
J: TRBJ1-1; size: .; V: TRBV5-8; D: .; CDR3: CASSLPTGLKNTEAFF; DNA: TGTGCCAGCAGCCTTCCAACAGGTCTCAAGAACACTGAAGCTTTCTTT
J: TRBJ2-3; size: .; V: TRBV24-1; D: .; CDR3: CATSDLPGLSQYF; DNA: TGTGCCACCAGTGATTTGCCGGGGCTATCGCAGTATTTT
J: TRBJ1-1; size: .; V: TRBV5-1; D: TRBD1; CDR3: CASSSGQGTSEAFF; DNA: TGCGCCAGCAGCTCCGGACAGGGAACCAGTGAAGCTTTCTTT
J: TRBJ1-1; size: .; V: TRBV2; D: .; CDR3: CASSEGHNTEAFF; DNA: TGTGCCAGCAGTGAAGGTCACAACACTGAAGCTTTCTTT
J: TRBJ2-7; size: .; V: TRBV7-2; D: TRBD2; CDR3: CASSFSGGYEQYF; DNA: TGTGCCAGCAGCTTTAGCGGGGGCTACGAGCAGTACTTC
J: TRBJ2-3; size: .; V: TRBV7-9; D: .; CDR3: CASSSTLITDTYTDTQYF; DNA: TGTGCCAGCAGCTCGACCCTAATCACAGACACTTACACAGATACGCAGTATTTT
J: TRBJ2-5; size: .; V: TRBV7-2; D: .; CDR3: CASSPPRLSGLQETQYF; DNA: TGTGCCAGCAGCCCCCCCCGCCTATCGGGGCTACAAGAGACCCAGTACTTC
J: TRBJ1-6; size: .; V: TRBV6-5; D: .; CDR3: CASREAHNSPLHF; DNA: TGTGCCAGCAGGGAGGCTCATAATTCACCCCTCCACTTT
J: TRBJ1-1; size: .; V: TRBV5-4; D: TRBD1; CDR3: CASSSKRQGDTEAFF; DNA: TGTGCCAGCAGCTCAAAACGACAGGGAGACACTGAAGCTTTCTTT
J: TRBJ1-2; size: .; V: TRBV5-5; D: TRBD1; CDR3: CASTRTGGTDYGYTF; DNA: TGTGCCAGCACCCGGACGGGCGGGACAGACTATGGCTACACCTTC
J: TRBJ2-7; size: .; V: TRBV28; D: TRBD1; CDR3: CASSSAGTGHYEQYF; DNA: TGTGCCAGCAGTTCCGCCGGGACAGGGCACTACGAGCAGTACTTC
J: TRBJ1-4; size: .; V: TRBV29-1; D: .; CDR3: CSVAPAGTKEKLFF; DNA: TGCAGCGTGGCGCCTGCGGGAACGAAGGAAAAACTGTTTTTT
J: TRBJ2-1; size: .; V: TRBV7-3; D: .; CDR3: CASSLMPPHTSYNEQFF; DNA: TGTGCCAGCAGCTTAATGCCACCTCACACCTCCTACAATGAGCAGTTCTTC
J: TRBJ2-2; size: .; V: TRBV10-3; D: .; CDR3: CAISKTGARNTGELFF; DNA: TGTGCCATCAGTAAGACGGGCGCCCGGAACACCGGGGAGCTGTTTTTT
J: TRBJ2-3; size: .; V: TRBV24-1; D: .; CDR3: CATSVAENDITDTQYF; DNA: TGTGCCACCAGTGTAGCAGAAAACGATATCACAGATACGCAGTATTTT
J: TRBJ1-2; size: .; V: TRBV24-1; D: .; CDR3: CATSGNPREGPVNYGYTF; DNA: TGTGCCACCAGTGGAAATCCAAGGGAGGGCCCAGTAAACTATGGCTACACCTTC
J: TRBJ2-1; size: .; V: TRBV24-1; D: TRBD2; CDR3: CATSGTSGRTVEQFF; DNA: TGTGCCACCAGTGGCACTAGCGGGAGAACGGTTGAGCAGTTCTTC
J: TRBJ1-2; size: .; V: TRBV5-4; D: .; CDR3: CASSLQGYGYTF; DNA: TGTGCCAGCAGCTTACAGGGCTATGGCTACACCTTC
J: TRBJ1-3; size: .; V: TRBV18; D: .; CDR3: CASSPKGHLGGNTIYF; DNA: TGTGCCAGCTCACCGAAGGGACACCTGGGCGGAAACACCATATATTTT
J: TRBJ1-4; size: .; V: TRBV18; D: .; CDR3: CASSRDRATNEKLFF; DNA: TGTGCCAGCTCACGTGATCGAGCAACTAATGAAAAACTGTTTTTT
J: TRBJ2-5; size: .; V: TRBV20-1; D: TRBD2; CDR3: CSAYSGGRHF; DNA: TGCAGTGCTTACAGCGGGGGTCGACACTTC
J: TRBJ1-2; size: .; V: TRBV7-2; D: .; CDR3: CASSPSSGHGYTF; DNA: TGTGCCAGCAGCCCGAGCTCAGGGCATGGCTACACCTTC
J: TRBJ2-5; size: .; V: TRBV24-1; D: TRBD1; CDR3: CATLGQGAEETQYF; DNA: TGTGCCACTCTGGGACAGGGGGCCGAAGAGACCCAGTACTTC